The T cell receptor beta chain described here comes from a study of identical twins. Study-level findings and limits: Abundant beta clonotypes from cord blood bore fewer insertions; memory repertoires lacked this pattern. Invariant MAIT and iNKT cells are populations that could partly confound zero-insertion analyses.

This clonotype was recorded a few times. What it binds is unknown. Germline V gene sequence: CDR1 MNHEY, CDR2 SVGAGI. V lost 0 bases to trimming and J lost 7 bases, with 12 bases between them. The length of the CDR3 is 14 residues. MiXCR, applied by TCRdb to the 5' RACE reads, yields one record per CDR3 protein. The table records around 240,000 distinct CDR3 sequences, 10% to 13% of them present only once. Sequencing was done on a sample of memory T cells sorted from blood. The V gene is TRBV6-5, the J gene TRBJ1-2; D gene ambiguous. The sequence derives from a man aged 50-59 years in good health. CDR3 in DNA: TGTGCCAGCAGTTACTCGACTGGGTATAGTGGCTACACCTTC. This gives the protein CASSYSTGYSGYTF.